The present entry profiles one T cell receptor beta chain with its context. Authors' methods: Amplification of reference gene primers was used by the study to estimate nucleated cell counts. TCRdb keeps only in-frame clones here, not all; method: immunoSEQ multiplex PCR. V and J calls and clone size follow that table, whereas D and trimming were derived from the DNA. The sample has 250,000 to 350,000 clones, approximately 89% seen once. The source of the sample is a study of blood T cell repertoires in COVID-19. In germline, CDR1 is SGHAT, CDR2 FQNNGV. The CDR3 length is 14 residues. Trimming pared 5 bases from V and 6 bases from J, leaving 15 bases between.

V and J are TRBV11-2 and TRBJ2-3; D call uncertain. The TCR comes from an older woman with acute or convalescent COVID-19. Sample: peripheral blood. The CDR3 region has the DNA TGTGCCAGCAGCAAATCGTCCCCACAGGATACGCAGTATTTT. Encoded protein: CASSKSSPQDTQYF.